This T cell receptor (beta chain) came from a study of early T cells in non-severe SARS-CoV-2 infection. In the study overall: The sequenced material was bulk RNA from unsorted whole blood, and its chains were unpaired. Study-level points and caveats: VDJdb matches were skewed toward anti-spike CD8 T cell responses.

V lost 5 bases, J lost 2 bases, and 16 bases lay in between. Germline CDR1 reads SGHRS; CDR2 reads YFSETQ. The CDR3 sequence is 15 residues long. Individual cDNA molecules received unique molecular identifiers during library preparation. One entry per CDR3 protein results from TCRdb running MiXCR on the 5' RACE reads. The sample lists about 27,000 distinct CDR3 sequences, about 2.9% occurring once. This clonotype was detected ten times or more. Its antigen remains unidentified. The J gene is TRBJ2-5, the V gene TRBV5-1, with D perhaps given as TRBD1 or TRBD2 (5 bases each). This clonotype was obtained from an adult who was a healthcare worker with PCR-confirmed SARS-CoV-2 infection or an uninfected control (not recorded which). Sequences were obtained from whole blood. DNA for the CDR3: TGCGCCAGCAGTCACCAGGGAACGGGACAAGAGACCCAGTACTTC. Translated: CASSHQGTGQETQYF.